The subject of this entry is one TCR beta chain. The length of the CDR3 is 14 residues. Trimming removed 4 bases at V and 2 bases at J, with 12 bases between. Germline V lookup: CDR1 LNHDA, CDR2 SQIVND (reference sequence). These data are taken from a study of blood T cell repertoires in COVID-19. Study information: COVID-19 samples, acute and convalescent, were from the United States, Italy and Spain.

Some clones are missing from TCRdb's copy, which holds only in-frame ones; the method was immunoSEQ multiplex PCR. The sample includes tens of thousands of clones, around 90% of them seen just once. The chain combines TRBV19 with TRBJ2-7; D perhaps matches TRBD2 (6 bases). The sequencing input was peripheral blood. This sequence was found in a human donor in a cohort sampled during active COVID-19. DNA for the CDR3: TGTGCCAGTAGTAGGGAGGCAGCAGCCTACGAGCAGTACTTC. Translating gives CASSREAAAYEQYF.